This entry is about one T cell receptor (beta chain). The antigen is undetermined. These data are taken from a study of OX40 agonist ivuxolimab in advanced cancers. The wider study: Intravenous ivuxolimab at 0.01 to 10 mg/kg was given to patients every 2 weeks. The eligibility criteria allowed prior anti-PD-1, anti-PD-L1 or anti-CTLA-4 therapy, and 40% had some. Study conclusions and caveats: Among the lowest levels of clonal expansion were found in partial responders at 0.1-3.0 mg/kg.

V gave up 3 bases and J gave up 4 bases, with 11 bases separating them. CDR1 is SQVTM, CDR2 ANQGSEA, per germline. CDR3 length equals 13 residues. The method was immunoSEQ multiplex PCR; TCRdb's version includes in-frame clones alone and lacks a portion of them. The table records 31,000 or so clones, 80% to 90% of them present only once. The sequences come from CD4+ or CD8+ T cells sorted from blood, collected in a trial of the OX40 agonist ivuxolimab. The receptor's source is an adult with an advanced solid tumor such as melanoma, head and neck, liver or kidney cancer. This sequence joins TRBV29-1 and TRBJ2-3; unclear D gene. As DNA, the CDR3 is TGCAGCGTTGATAGCAGGTTCTCAGATACGCAGTATTTT. Its translation is CSVDSRFSDTQYF.